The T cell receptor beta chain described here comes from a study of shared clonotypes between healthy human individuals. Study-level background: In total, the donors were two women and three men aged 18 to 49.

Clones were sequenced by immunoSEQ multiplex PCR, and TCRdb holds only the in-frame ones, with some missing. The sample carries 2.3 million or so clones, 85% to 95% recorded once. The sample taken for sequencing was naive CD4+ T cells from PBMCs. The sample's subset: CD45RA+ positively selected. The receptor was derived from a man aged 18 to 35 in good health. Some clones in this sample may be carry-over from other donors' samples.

The DNA of the CDR3 is TGTGCCAGCGGACAGGTCGATTCCCCCGGTACGCAGTATTTT. Translating gives CASGQVDSPGTQYF. V usage is TRBV2 and J usage is TRBJ2-3; TRBD1 aligns across 7 bases. The V and J ends lost 8 bases and 8 bases, in that order; junction bases with no gene match: 13. Germline CDR1 and CDR2: SNHLY and FYNNEI. This CDR3 is 14 amino acids long.